A single sample gave rise to the 26 T cell receptor beta chains below, sequenced in a study of blood T cell repertoires in acute mononucleosis. The time point was: convalescence about 6 months (5-8 months) after acute presentation (visit 7). Libraries were prepared by immunoSEQ multiplex PCR; TCRdb keeps only in-frame clonotypes and omits some of them. The sample consists of about 1,800 clones, over 20% of them appearing once. The sequences come from EBV YVL epitope tetramer+ CD8+ T cells sorted from PBMCs, collected during convalescence from infectious mononucleosis. The subset: CD8 T cells binding a tetramer with EBV BRLF1 109-117 peptide (YVL-BR). The receptors were gathered from a woman aged 18-35 years with infectious mononucleosis caused by EBV.

This clone came up a few times. A far larger clone is one nucleotide away, so this likely arose from a read error. Other nucleotide sequences from this sample produce the same CDR3. This chain links TRBV5-6 with TRBJ2-1; 9 bases line up with TRBD2. This CDR3 has 13 amino acids. Unmatched junction bases numbered 4, after V lost 2 bases and J lost 10 bases. Looked up from germline, CDR1 is SGHDT and CDR2 is YYEEEE. The DNA for the CDR3 is TGTGCCAGCAGCTTCCCTAGCGGGAACGAGCAGTTCTTC. Protein product: CASSFPSGNEQFF.

The rearrangement uses TRBV11-2 and TRBJ2-7; tentatively, D is TRBD2 (5 bases). CDR1 is SGHAT, CDR2 FQNNGV, per germline. V lost 8 bases and J lost 0, with 17 bases in between. This CDR3 contains 15 residues. CDR3 nucleotides: TGTGCCAGCTTAGATTGGAGGATTCGCTCCTACGAGCAGTACTTC. This codes for CASLDWRIRSYEQYF.

This clone was counted ten times or more. The chain is built from TRBV28 and TRBJ2-7; no firm D call. The V and J ends lost 6 bases and 11 bases respectively, with 14 bases between them. The germline CDR1 and CDR2 sequences are MDHEN and SYDVKM. The CDR3 runs 11 residues. CDR3 in DNA: TGTGCCAGCAGCTTAGCCTCTAAGGAGTACTTC. It codes for CASSLASKEYF. Filled out from reference TRBV28 and TRBJ2-7, the complete variable domain reads DVKVTQSSRYLVKRTGEKVFLECVQDMDHENMFWYRQDPGLGLRLIYFSYDVKMKEKGDIPEGYSVSREKKERFSLILESASTNQTSMYLCASSLASKEYFGPGTRLTVT.

About this clone: A read error likely explains this, since a far larger clone differs by one base. The chain recombines TRBV6-6 with TRBJ2-5, with 8 bases matching TRBD2. V trimming: 1 base; J trimming: 0 bases; junction bases outside the gene matches: 4. The germline V gene has CDR1 MNHNY and CDR2 SVGAGI (reference sequence). This CDR3 comprises 16 residues. CDR3 nucleotides: TGTGCCAGCAGTTACTGTACTAGCGGTTACCAAGAGACCCAGTACTTC. Encoded protein: CASSYCTSGYQETQYF.

This clone showed up many times. The chain employs TRBV7-9 and TRBJ2-7; possible D gene TRBD2, 6 bases. Germline V lookup: CDR1 SEHNR, CDR2 FQNEAQ (reference sequence). This CDR3 has 15 amino acids. The V end lost 4 bases, the J end lost 5 bases, and 18 bases lay between the germline ends. This CDR3 is CASSSFRDSSNEQYF. CDR3 DNA: TGTGCCAGCAGCTCATTCCGGGACTCCTCGAACGAGCAGTACTTC.

This clone was picked up a small number of times. Other DNA sequences from this sample encode an identical CDR3 as well. The chain links TRBV29-1 to TRBJ2-1; D possibly corresponds to TRBD2 (5 bases). The CDR3 totals 13 residues. CDR1 SQVTM and CDR2 ANQGSEA come from the germline V gene. Trimming left V 4 bases short and J 4 bases short, with 11 bases between. CDR3 region: CSVGVALYNEQFF. The CDR3 DNA sequence: TGCAGCGTTGGGGTAGCGCTATACAATGAGCAGTTCTTC.

This clone came up a few times. A far larger clone differs by one base, so this is likely a read error. The chain couples TRBV14 to TRBJ2-7; D remains unclear. The V end lost 4 bases, the J end lost 0 bases, and 13 bases lay between the germline ends. The CDR3 has 15 residues. The V gene's germline CDR1 is SGHDN and CDR2 FVKESK. CDR3 residues: CASSPIRVSSYEQYF. In DNA form, the CDR3 reads TGTGCCAGCAGCCCCATCAGAGTGTCCTCCTACGAGCAGTACTTC.

This clone was counted between two and nine times. With only one base between it and a far larger clone, this is likely a read error. The V gene is TRBV4-1, the J gene TRBJ2-7; no reliable D call. Trimming cost V 5 bases and J 5 bases, with 16 bases left between them. This CDR3 contains 14 residues. The germline CDR1 and CDR2 sequences are MGHRA and YSYEKL. The CDR3 protein is CASSLAARKDEQYF. The CDR3 DNA is TGCGCCAGCAGCTTGGCGGCGCGGAAGGACGAGCAGTACTTC.

This clone was recorded many times. The genes are TRBV7-3 and TRBJ2-7; D is possibly TRBD2 (5 bases). Per the germline V gene, CDR1 is SGHTA and CDR2 is FQGTGA. The CDR3 is made up of 13 amino acids. V lost 6 bases to trimming and J lost 3 bases, with 12 bases between them. The chain's CDR3 is CASSYDEGYEQYF. CDR3 DNA sequence: TGTGCCAGCAGTTACGACGAGGGCTACGAGCAGTACTTC.

The rearrangement uses TRBV2 and TRBJ2-7, with 8 positions matching TRBD1. The germline V gene encodes CDR1 SNHLY and CDR2 FYNNEI. The J segment lost 5 bases and the V segment lost 6 bases, leaving 12 bases of the junction unmatched. This CDR3 contains 15 residues. The CDR3 coding sequence is TGTGCCAGCAGCCAAACCCCGACAGGGGCGGACGAGCAGTACTTC. Amino acids: CASSQTPTGADEQYF.

This clone occurred a few times. A clone one base away is much larger, so this may be a read error. This sequence joins TRBV28 and TRBJ2-7, with D perhaps TRBD1 (6 bases). Germline CDR1 and CDR2: MDHEN and SYDVKM. The CDR3 consists of 15 residues. CDR3 region: CASSQEGQLSYEQYF. Written as DNA, the CDR3 is TGCGCCAGCAGCCAAGAAGGACAGCTCTCGTACGAGCAGTACTTC.

A word on this clone: One end of the junction does not line up with germline, which may come from a read error. This sample includes further DNA sequences coding for the same CDR3. This chain connects TRBV5-4 to TRBJ2-7; weak D call: TRBD2 (7 bases). The germline CDR1 and CDR2 sequences are SGHNT and YYREEE (reference sequence). CDR3 length: 16 residues. The CDR3 sequence: CARSSRGGGGTYEQYF. The CDR3 DNA follows: TGTGCCCGCAGCTCGCGGGGCGGGGGCGGGACCTACGAGCAGTACTTC.

A note on this clone: A read error may produce the germline difference seen at one junction end. This same CDR3 is encoded by further DNA sequences in the sample. The chain employs TRBV4-1 and TRBJ2-7; 10 bases map to TRBD1. CDR3 size: 14 residues. Germline-derived CDR1 and CDR2 are MGHRA and YSYEKL. The CDR3 nucleotides are TGTGCCAGCAGCCCAGACAGGGGGCTGTACGAGCAGTACTTC. Protein: CASSPDRGLYEQYF.

This clone was picked up many times. This likely stems from a read error, as it lies one base from a far larger clone. Different DNA sequences within this sample yield the same CDR3. This sequence joins TRBV4-1 and TRBJ2-7, with TRBD2 matching over 7 bases. The CDR3 covers 13 residues. CDR1 is MGHRA and CDR2 is YSYEKL in the germline V gene. V was pared by 5 bases and J by 0 bases, with 1 base of the junction left unmatched. The CDR3 here is CASSWTSSYEQYF. The CDR3 region has the DNA TGCGCCAGCAGCTGGACTAGCTCCTACGAGCAGTACTTC.

The sample holds many counts of this clone. The junction does not match germline at one end; this may be a read error. At the DNA level, this CDR3 is encoded by other sequences in the same sample as well. This chain uses TRBV5-4 with TRBJ2-1, with D unresolved. CDR1 SGHNT and CDR2 YYREEE come from the germline V gene (reference sequence). The CDR3 runs to 15 residues. For the CDR3, the DNA is TGCGCCAGCAGCCAAGTACCCCGAGACTACAATGAGCAGTTCTTC. Its translation is CASSQVPRDYNEQFF.

A few counts support this clone. The germline gene is not matched at one end of the junction; a read error may be the cause. This chain links TRBV10-3 with TRBJ1-1; no firm D call. The CDR3 has 13 amino acids. Germline V gives CDR1 ENHRY, CDR2 SYGVKD. The CDR3 loop is CASSLGPGTEAFF. CDR3 DNA: TGTGCCAGCAGTTTAGGTCCAGGTACGGAAGCTTTCTTT.

In the case of this clone: The limits of the CDR3 on the DNA are not certain, so only TCRdb's listed CDR3 is given. The CDR3 protein is CASSHGRTLSGATNEKLFFF. This chain joins TRBV27 and TRBJ1-4. The V gene's germline CDR1 is MNHEY and CDR2 SMNVEV (reference sequence). The CDR3 sequence runs 20 residues, both termini included.

About this clone: A far larger clone lies a single base away; this is likely a read error. V gene TRBV19 combines with J gene TRBJ1-5, with no clear D. The CDR3 loop spans 15 amino acids. Germline CDR1 LNHDA, CDR2 SQIVND (reference sequence). CDR3 nucleotides: TGTGCCAGTAATCCATGGGAGGGAGGCAATCAGCCCCTGCATTTT. This sequence encodes CASNPWEGGNQPLHF.

CDR3 sequence: CARSGTSYTLSYNEQFF. CDR3 DNA: TGTGCCCGCTCCGGTACTAGCTATACCCTCTCCTACAATGAGCAGTTCTTC. The rearrangement joins TRBV6-7 to TRBJ2-1, with D tentatively TRBD2 (6 bases). TRBV6-7 counts as an open reading frame of uncertain function. V lost 11 bases and J 0 bases, leaving 23 bases between the germline ends. This CDR3 is built from 17 residues.

As concerns this clone: It is likely a read error: a sequence one base away is far more abundant. At the DNA level, this CDR3 is encoded by other sequences in the same sample as well. This chain connects TRBV5-1 to TRBJ2-1, with 8 bases fitting TRBD1. This CDR3 has 15 amino acids. CDR1 is SGHRS, CDR2 YFSETQ, per germline. The DNA of the CDR3 is TGTGCCAGCAGCCCCGACCCGACAGGGGTCAATGAGCAGTTCTTC. This encodes CASSPDPTGVNEQFF.

By share, this clone ranks as medium-sized. The chain carries TRBV7-3 and TRBJ2-7; 9 bases map to TRBD1. The CDR3 sequence is 14 residues long. V lost 6 bases, J lost 9 bases, and 12 bases stayed unmatched. Germline CDR1 is SGHTA and CDR2 is FQGTGA. The CDR3 spells CASRNRDRALGQYF. The CDR3 coding sequence is TGTGCCAGCAGAAACCGGGACAGGGCCCTGGGGCAGTACTTC.

A note on this clone: This sequence is one base from a far larger clone and is likely a read error. Other DNA sequences within the sample encode an identical CDR3. The J gene is TRBJ2-6, the V gene TRBV29-1; a weak D match, TRBD2 (6 bases). The germline V gene has CDR1 SQVTM and CDR2 ANQGSEA. V lost 4 bases and J lost 1, with 14 bases in between. The CDR3 loop spans 16 amino acids. This CDR3 is CSVGVWGESGANVLTF. In DNA form, the CDR3 reads TGCAGCGTTGGAGTATGGGGGGAATCTGGGGCCAACGTCCTGACTTTC.

Many counts were recorded for this clone. A far bigger clonotype differs at one base, so this is likely a read error. The chain links TRBV4-3 to TRBJ2-1; no clear D. There are 15 residues in the CDR3. Germline-derived CDR1 and CDR2 are LGHNA and YSLEER. Trimming took 1 base from V and 3 from J, leaving 10 bases between them. The CDR3 protein is CASSQVPRGYNEQFF. The CDR3 DNA sequence: TGCGCCAGCAGCCAAGTACCCCGAGGCTACAATGAGCAGTTCTTC.

This clone was seen a few times. At one end, the junction sequence differs from germline, possibly due to a read error. This chain uses TRBV25-1 with TRBJ2-3, with unresolved D. CDR3 length equals 8 residues. CDR1 is MGHDK, CDR2 SYGVNS, per germline. CDR3 protein: CASNERYF. As DNA, the CDR3 is TGTGCCAGCAATGAACGGTATTTT.

For this clone: A single base is all that separates this from a far larger clone, so a read error is likely. The chain joins TRBV7-3 to TRBJ2-7, with D perhaps matching TRBD2 (6 bases). Germline CDR1 and CDR2: SGHTA and FQGTGA. The germline V and J ends were trimmed by 4 bases and 2 bases, with 18 bases remaining between them. The CDR3 extends over 16 amino acids. DNA of the CDR3: TGTGCCAGCAGCTCTCGGGGAAGGGGCGGGACCTACGAGCAGTACTTC. It yields the protein CASSSRGRGGTYEQYF.

In its sample, this clone was seen a few times. The J gene is TRBJ2-1, the V gene TRBV11-2, with TRBD1 matching 9 bases. The CDR3 has 14 amino acids. CDR1 SGHAT and CDR2 FQNNGV come from the germline V gene. V shed 3 bases and J 11 bases; nucleotides not matched to a gene: 8. Here the CDR3 reads CASSFRDRVEKQFF. The CDR3 DNA sequence: TGTGCCAGCAGCTTCCGGGACAGGGTAGAAAAGCAGTTCTTC.